This entry describes one T cell receptor beta chain. Its binding antigen is unknown. One junction end disagrees with the germline gene, perhaps due to a read error. This sample stems from a study of T cells in Graves' hyperthyroidism and ophthalmopathy (dated by TCRdb to between 2017 and 2020). Background for the entire study: Peripheral blood was sampled at the time of initial diagnosis, prior to any treatment. The approximately 100 discovery patients were divided at random into training and test sets in a 7:3 ratio. A discovery cohort of about a hundred patients, 43 with Graves' ophthalmopathy and about 60 with stable Graves' hyperthyroidism, was used to find distinguishing TCR V-J signatures. Once sampling was done, hyperthyroidism patients were given methimazole at a starting dose of 30 mg daily, whereas ophthalmopathy patients were given high-dose intravenous methylprednisolone. An independent validation cohort of around 20 hyperthyroidism patients and some 15 patients who later progressed to ophthalmopathy tested prospective prediction of ophthalmopathy. In several Graves' hyperthyroidism patients, the study also compared T-cell repertoires from thyroid tissue with T-cell repertoires from blood. TCR Vbeta CDR3 sequencing of 130 to 150 peripheral blood samples (more than 40 ophthalmopathy, over 70 hyperthyroidism and roughly 17 progressor patients) is reported in the paper. The research as a whole found: In validation, the model predicted progression to ophthalmopathy a median of about 6.8 months before onset, with roughly 70% sensitivity and about 72% specificity. In cross-validation, a model built on a 13 V-J signature told ophthalmopathy apart from stable hyperthyroidism with approximately 91% sensitivity and around 84% specificity, and in testing the same model reached 80%/75%. Blood samples also contained most of the expanded thyroid clonotypes (frequency above 0.001), which suggests that blood repertoires may reflect thyroid immune responses. No statistical method was used to fix the sample size in advance, and group allocation was not hidden from the investigators.

Moderately to severely active disease, a Clinical Activity Score of at least 3, a NOSPECS grade of at least 4, and a duration under 3 months were present in ophthalmopathy patients. Any patient with an uncontrolled infection, another autoimmune disease, pregnancy or lactation was excluded. Clinical symptoms, serum thyroxine and TRAb, thyroid ultrasound, and orbital computed tomography formed the basis for the diagnoses. PBMCs were isolated from about 9 ml of fresh peripheral blood by Ficoll-Paque density gradient centrifugation. Trizol reagent was used to extract total RNA, and RNA quality was then checked on an Agilent 2100 Bioanalyzer. TCR beta CDR3 regions were amplified from RNA transcripts. The first round of RT-PCR for the TCR CDR3 was performed with the HTBI primer set and the Qiagen OneStep RT-PCR kit. A second multiplex PCR round built the libraries, followed by size selection and purification. Sequencing of the libraries was done on an Illumina HiSeq2000 using paired-end 100 bp reads. Concerning the study's data processing: SOAPnuke was used to process the raw data, throwing out any read that contained adapters or uncalled bases, had a mean Phred below 15, or lacked an exact constant-primer or identifier match. COPE v1.2.5 was used to merge the high-quality paired reads, and each unique nucleotide sequence was defined as a clonotype. Clonotypes were aligned to IMGT TRBV, TRBD and TRBJ reference segments using MiTCR v1.1. Analysis was restricted to V-J combinations with a frequency above 0.0001, which covered roughly 99% of repertoires. The TCS score was defined as F50 (clonal expansion) divided by E x V (chaos), with BLOSUM62-based TCRdist calculated between CDR3 peptides within each V-J. Welch's t-statistics and random forest reduced fewer than 600 V-J features to 10 to 15, which were used in a naive Bayes classifier (R e1071). The public reads were reanalyzed by TCRdb: fastp trimming at Q25, MiXCR alignment, in-frame beta chains only. Records with the same CDR3 protein are collapsed into one entry carrying the most frequent genes and DNA. The V and J calls reflect TCRdb's pipeline rather than the authors' work. The sample table holds approximately 620,000 distinct CDR3 sequences, of which more than 15% were seen once. Less than 3.5% of the sample is in the top ten clones.

CDR1 is given as LNHDA and CDR2 as SQIVND, both from the germline V gene (reference sequence). The CDR3, from cysteine to phenylalanine, totals 14 residues. The read is trimmed to its CDR3 DNA, 42 bases read in frame from base 1. This chain is built from TRBV19 and TRBJ2-1, with the D call perhaps TRBD1 or TRBD2, each one matching 8 bases. What was sequenced was blood. The clonotype comes from a middle-aged woman with Graves' ophthalmopathy. CDR3 region: CAGSGTGDYNEQFF. The nucleotide sequence is TGTGCCGGTAGCGGGACAGGCGACTACAATGAGCAGTTCTTC.